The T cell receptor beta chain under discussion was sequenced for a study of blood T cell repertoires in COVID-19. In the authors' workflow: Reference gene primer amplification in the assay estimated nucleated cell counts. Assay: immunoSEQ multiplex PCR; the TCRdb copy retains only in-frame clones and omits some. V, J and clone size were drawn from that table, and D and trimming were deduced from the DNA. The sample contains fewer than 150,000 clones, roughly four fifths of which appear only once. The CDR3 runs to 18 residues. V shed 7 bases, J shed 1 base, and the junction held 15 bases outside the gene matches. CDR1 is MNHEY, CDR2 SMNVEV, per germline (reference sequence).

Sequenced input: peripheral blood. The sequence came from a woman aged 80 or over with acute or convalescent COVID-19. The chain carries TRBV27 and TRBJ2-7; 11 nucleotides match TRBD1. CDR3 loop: CASIIASGGTGGSYEQYF. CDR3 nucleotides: TGTGCCAGCATTATCGCCTCCGGTGGGACAGGGGGATCCTACGAGCAGTACTTC.